This T cell receptor beta chain is from a study of T cell changes during pregnancy in multiple sclerosis. Produced via immunoSEQ multiplex PCR; TCRdb's table is partial and in-frame only. The sample contains 40,000 to 45,000 clones, nearly 90% of which appear only once. The CDR3 runs 13 residues. V was cut by 5 bases and J by 4 bases, with 12 bases left in between. Germline V CDR1 and CDR2: SGHRS, YFSETQ. The gene calls are TRBV5-1 and TRBJ1-1; possibly TRBD1 for D (6 bases). The TCR was taken from a female donor with multiple sclerosis, enrolled in a pregnancy study. Sequencing was performed on CD4+ T cells from peripheral blood mononuclear cells, taken in the first trimester of pregnancy. CDR3 DNA sequence: TGCGCCAGCAGAGACCAGGGGAGCACTGAAGCTTTCTTT. Its protein product is CASRDQGSTEAFF.